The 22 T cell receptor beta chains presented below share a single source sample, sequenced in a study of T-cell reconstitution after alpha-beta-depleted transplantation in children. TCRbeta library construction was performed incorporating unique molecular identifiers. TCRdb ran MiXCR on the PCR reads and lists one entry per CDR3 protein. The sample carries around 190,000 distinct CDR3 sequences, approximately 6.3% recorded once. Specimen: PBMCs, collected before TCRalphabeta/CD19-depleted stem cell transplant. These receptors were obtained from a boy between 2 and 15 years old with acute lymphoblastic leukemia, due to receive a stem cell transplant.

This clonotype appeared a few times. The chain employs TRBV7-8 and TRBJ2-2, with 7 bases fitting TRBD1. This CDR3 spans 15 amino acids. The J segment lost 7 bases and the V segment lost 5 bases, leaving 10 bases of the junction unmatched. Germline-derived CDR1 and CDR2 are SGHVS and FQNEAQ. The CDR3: CASSLRQGTGGELFF. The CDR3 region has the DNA TGTGCCAGCAGCCTTAGACAGGGAACGGGCGGGGAGCTGTTTTTT.

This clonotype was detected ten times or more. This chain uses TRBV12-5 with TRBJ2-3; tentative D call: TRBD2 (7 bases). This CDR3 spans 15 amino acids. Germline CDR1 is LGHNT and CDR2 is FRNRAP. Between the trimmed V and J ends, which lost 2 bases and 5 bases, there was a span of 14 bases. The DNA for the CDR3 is TGTGCTAGTGGTTTGACGGGGGGCGTAAGAGATACGCAGTATTTT. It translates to CASGLTGGVRDTQYF.

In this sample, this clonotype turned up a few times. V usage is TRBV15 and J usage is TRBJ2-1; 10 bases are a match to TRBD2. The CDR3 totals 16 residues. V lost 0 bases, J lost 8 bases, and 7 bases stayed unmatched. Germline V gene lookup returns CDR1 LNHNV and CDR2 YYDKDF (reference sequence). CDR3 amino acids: CATSRDSGLATYEQFF. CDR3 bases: TGTGCCACCAGCAGAGATTCGGGACTAGCGACGTATGAGCAGTTCTTC.

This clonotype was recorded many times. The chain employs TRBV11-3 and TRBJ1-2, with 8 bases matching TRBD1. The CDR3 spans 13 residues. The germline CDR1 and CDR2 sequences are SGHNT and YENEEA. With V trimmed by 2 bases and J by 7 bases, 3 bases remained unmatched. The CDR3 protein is CASSLRDRGGYTF. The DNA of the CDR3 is TGTGCCAGCAGCTTACGCGACAGGGGTGGCTACACCTTC.

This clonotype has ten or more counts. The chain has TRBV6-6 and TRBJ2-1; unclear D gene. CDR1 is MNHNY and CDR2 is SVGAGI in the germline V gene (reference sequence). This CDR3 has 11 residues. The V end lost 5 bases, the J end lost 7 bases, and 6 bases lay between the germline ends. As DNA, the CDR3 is TGTGCCAGCAGTACAGAGAATGAGCAGTTCTTC. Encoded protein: CASSTENEQFF.

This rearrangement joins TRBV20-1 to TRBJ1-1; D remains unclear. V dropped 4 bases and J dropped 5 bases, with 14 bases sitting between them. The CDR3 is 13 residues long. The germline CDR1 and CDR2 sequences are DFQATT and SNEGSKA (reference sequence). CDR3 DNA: TGCAGTGCTATGGGCTGGGCTCGAACTGAAGCTTTCTTT. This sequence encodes CSAMGWARTEAFF.

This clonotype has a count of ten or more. Written as DNA, the CDR3 is TGTGCCAGCAGACTAGCGGGCAACTCCTACGAGCAGTACTTC. This translates into CASRLAGNSYEQYF. This chain uses TRBV27 with TRBJ2-7; 9 bases are shared with TRBD2. Trimming cost V 6 bases and J 0 bases; bases outside gene matches: 3. Germline V gives CDR1 MNHEY, CDR2 SMNVEV (reference sequence). The length of the CDR3 is 14 residues.

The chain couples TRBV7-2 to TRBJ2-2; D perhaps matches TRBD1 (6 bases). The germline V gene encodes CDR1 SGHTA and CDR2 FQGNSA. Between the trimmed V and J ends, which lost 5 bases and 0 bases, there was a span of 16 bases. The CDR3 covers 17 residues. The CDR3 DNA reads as TGTGCCAGCAGCGAGGGACATGGGATCCCGAACACCGGGGAGCTGTTTTTT. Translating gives CASSEGHGIPNTGELFF.

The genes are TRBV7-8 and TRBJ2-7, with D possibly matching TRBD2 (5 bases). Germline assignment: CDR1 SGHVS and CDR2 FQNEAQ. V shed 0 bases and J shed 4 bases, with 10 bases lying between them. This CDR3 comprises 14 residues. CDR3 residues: CASSLARAAYEQYF. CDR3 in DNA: TGTGCCAGCAGCTTAGCGCGGGCAGCTTACGAGCAGTACTTC.

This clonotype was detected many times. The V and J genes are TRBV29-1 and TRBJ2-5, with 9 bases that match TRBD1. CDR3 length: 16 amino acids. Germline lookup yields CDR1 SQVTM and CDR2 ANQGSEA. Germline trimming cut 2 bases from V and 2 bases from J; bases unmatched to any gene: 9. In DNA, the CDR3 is TGCAGCGTTGAACAGGGACAGGGTATGGGACAAGAGACCCAGTACTTC. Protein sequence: CSVEQGQGMGQETQYF.

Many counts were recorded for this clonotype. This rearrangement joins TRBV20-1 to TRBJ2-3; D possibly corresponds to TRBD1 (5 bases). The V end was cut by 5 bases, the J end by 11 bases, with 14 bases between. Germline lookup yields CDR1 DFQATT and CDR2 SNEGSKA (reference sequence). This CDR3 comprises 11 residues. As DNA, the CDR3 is TGCAGTGCTCCCAGGGTTGGGATGCAGTATTTT. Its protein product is CSAPRVGMQYF.

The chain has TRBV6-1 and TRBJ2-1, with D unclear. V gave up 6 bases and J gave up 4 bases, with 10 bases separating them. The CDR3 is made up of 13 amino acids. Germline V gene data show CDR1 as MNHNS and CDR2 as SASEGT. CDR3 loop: CASRIQEYNEQFF. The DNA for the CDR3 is TGTGCCAGCAGGATCCAGGAGTACAATGAGCAGTTCTTC.

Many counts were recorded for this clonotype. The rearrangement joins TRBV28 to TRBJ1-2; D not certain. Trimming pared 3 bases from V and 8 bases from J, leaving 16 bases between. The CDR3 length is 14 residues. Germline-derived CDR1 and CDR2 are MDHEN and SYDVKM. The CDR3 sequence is CASSFIELKYGYTF. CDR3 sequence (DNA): TGTGCCAGCAGTTTTATAGAGCTAAAATACGGCTACACCTTC.

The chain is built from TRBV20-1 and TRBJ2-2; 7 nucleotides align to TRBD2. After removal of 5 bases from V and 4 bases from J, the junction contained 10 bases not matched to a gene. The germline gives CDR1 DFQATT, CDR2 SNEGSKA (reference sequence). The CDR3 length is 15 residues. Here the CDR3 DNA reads TGCAGTGCTCCGCGGGAGAGTCAAGGCACCGGGGAGCTGTTTTTT. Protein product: CSAPRESQGTGELFF.

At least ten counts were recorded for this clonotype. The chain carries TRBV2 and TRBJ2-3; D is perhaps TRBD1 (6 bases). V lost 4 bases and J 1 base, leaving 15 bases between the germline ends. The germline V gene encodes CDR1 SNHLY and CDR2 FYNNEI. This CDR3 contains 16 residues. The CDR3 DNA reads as TGTGCCAGCAGTGCCTCTCCACAGGGACGCACAGATACGCAGTATTTT. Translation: CASSASPQGRTDTQYF. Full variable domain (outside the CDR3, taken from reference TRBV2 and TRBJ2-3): EPEVTQTPSHQVTQMGQEVILRCVPISNHLYFYWYRQILGQKVEFLVSFYNNEISEKSEIFDDQFSVERPDGSNFTLKIRSTKLEDSAMYFCASSASPQGRTDTQYFGPGTRLTVL.

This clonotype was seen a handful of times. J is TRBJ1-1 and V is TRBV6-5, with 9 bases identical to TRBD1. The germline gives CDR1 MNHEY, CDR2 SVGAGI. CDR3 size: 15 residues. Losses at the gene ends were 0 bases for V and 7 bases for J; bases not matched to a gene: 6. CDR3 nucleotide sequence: TGTGCCAGCAGTTACTCGAGGGGACAGGGCGTTGAAGCTTTCTTT. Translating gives CASSYSRGQGVEAFF.

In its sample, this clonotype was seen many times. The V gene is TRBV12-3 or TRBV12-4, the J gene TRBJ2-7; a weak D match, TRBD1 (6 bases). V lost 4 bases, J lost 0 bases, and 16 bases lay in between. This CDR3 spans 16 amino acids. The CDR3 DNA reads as TGTGCCAGCAGTTCCGACAGGCAAGATTCCTCCTACGAGCAGTACTTC. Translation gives CASSSDRQDSSYEQYF.

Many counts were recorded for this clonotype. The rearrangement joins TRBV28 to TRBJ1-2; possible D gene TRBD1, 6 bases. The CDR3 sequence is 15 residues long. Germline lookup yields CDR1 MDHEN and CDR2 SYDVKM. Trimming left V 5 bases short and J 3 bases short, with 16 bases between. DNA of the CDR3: TGTGCCAGCAGTCTCTTGACAGGCAATTACTATGGCTACACCTTC. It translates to CASSLLTGNYYGYTF.

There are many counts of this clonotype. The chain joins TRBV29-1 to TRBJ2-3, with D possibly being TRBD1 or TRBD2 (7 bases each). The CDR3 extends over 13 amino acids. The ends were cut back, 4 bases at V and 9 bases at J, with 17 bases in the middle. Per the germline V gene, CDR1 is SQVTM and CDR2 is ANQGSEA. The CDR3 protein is CSVVAAGGGTQYF. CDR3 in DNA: TGCAGCGTTGTAGCGGCAGGGGGGGGGACGCAGTATTTT.

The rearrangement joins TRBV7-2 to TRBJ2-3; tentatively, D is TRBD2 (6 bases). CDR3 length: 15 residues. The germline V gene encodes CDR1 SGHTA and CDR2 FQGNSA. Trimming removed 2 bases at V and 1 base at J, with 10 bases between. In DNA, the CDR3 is TGTGCCAGCAGCTTACTCGGGGGAGGCACAGATACGCAGTATTTT. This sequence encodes CASSLLGGGTDTQYF. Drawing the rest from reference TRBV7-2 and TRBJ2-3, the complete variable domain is GAGVSQSPSNKVTEKGKDVELRCDPISGHTALYWYRQSLGQGLEFLIYFQGNSAPDKSGLPSDRFSAERTGGSVSTLTIQRTQQEDSAVYLCASSLLGGGTDTQYFGPGTRLTVL.

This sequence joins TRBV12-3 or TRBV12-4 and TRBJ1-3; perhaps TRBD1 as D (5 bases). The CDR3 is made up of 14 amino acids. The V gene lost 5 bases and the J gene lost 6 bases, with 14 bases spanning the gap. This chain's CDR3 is CASSLSGTANTIYF. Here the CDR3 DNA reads TGTGCCAGCAGTCTCTCTGGGACGGCAAACACCATATATTTT.

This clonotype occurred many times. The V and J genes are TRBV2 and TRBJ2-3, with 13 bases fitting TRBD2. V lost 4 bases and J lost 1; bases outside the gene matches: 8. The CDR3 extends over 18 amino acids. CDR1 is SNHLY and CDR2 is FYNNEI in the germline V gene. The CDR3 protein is CASSGPLAGGLGTDTQYF. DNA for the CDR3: TGTGCCAGCAGTGGACCACTAGCGGGGGGGCTGGGCACAGATACGCAGTATTTT.